A single sample is the source of the 12 T cell receptor beta chains below, sequenced in a study of early T cells in non-severe SARS-CoV-2 infection. TCRdb called the 5' RACE reads again in MiXCR, with one record for every CDR3 protein. The repertoire includes around 35,000 distinct CDR3 sequences, roughly 6.2% of them detected once, and around a quarter sits in the top ten. Sequenced: whole blood. The receptor set was obtained from an adult who was a healthcare worker with PCR-confirmed SARS-CoV-2 infection or an uninfected control (not recorded which).

This clonotype has ten or more counts. J is TRBJ2-5 and V is TRBV5-4; 10 nucleotides agree with TRBD2. The ends lost 1 base at V and 4 bases at J; junction bases unmatched: 7. The CDR3 is 16 residues long. Germline CDR1 is SGHNT and CDR2 is YYREEE (reference sequence). The CDR3 DNA follows: TGTGCCAGCAGCTTGACTAGCGGGAAGCTCCGAGAGACCCAGTACTTC. Amino acid sequence: CASSLTSGKLRETQYF.

This chain joins TRBV20-1 and TRBJ2-7, with 7 nucleotides matching TRBD1. Germline V gene sequence: CDR1 DFQATT, CDR2 SNEGSKA (reference sequence). After removal of 7 bases from V and 0 bases from J, the junction contained 9 bases not matched to a gene. The CDR3 extends over 14 amino acids. Written as DNA, the CDR3 is TGCAGTGGGAAGGCCCGGGACAGCTCCTACGAGCAGTACTTC. Its protein product is CSGKARDSSYEQYF.

This clonotype came up many times. The CDR3 DNA is TGCGCCAGCAGCTTGGTGCTAGCGGACACAGATACGCAGTATTTT. Residues: CASSLVLADTDTQYF. The chain has TRBV5-1 and TRBJ2-3; 7 nucleotides agree with TRBD2. With V trimmed by 0 bases and J by 2 bases, 3 bases remained unmatched. The CDR3 runs to 15 residues. Germline-derived CDR1 and CDR2 are SGHRS and YFSETQ.

This clonotype was recorded a few times. The chain combines TRBV28 with TRBJ1-6; 7 bases fit TRBD1. This CDR3 has 16 residues. Germline CDR1 and CDR2: MDHEN and SYDVKM. J gave up 6 bases and V 4 bases, and 9 bases lay outside the gene matches. This CDR3 reads CASSSGGVGRNSPLHF. The CDR3 DNA is TGTGCCAGCAGTTCAGGGGGAGTTGGGCGTAATTCACCCCTCCACTTT.

This clonotype is medium-sized (0.01 to 0.1%) in the sample. This rearrangement joins TRBV20-1 to TRBJ2-5, with D perhaps assigned TRBD1 or TRBD2 (5 bases each). V shed 1 base and J shed 9 bases, with 15 bases lying between them. This CDR3 spans 13 amino acids. CDR1 is DFQATT, CDR2 SNEGSKA, per germline (reference sequence). CDR3: CSARGLAPGPQYF. DNA for the CDR3: TGCAGTGCTAGAGGACTGGCGCCGGGGCCCCAGTACTTC.

This clonotype was counted many times. This chain connects TRBV13 to TRBJ2-3, with a weak D call TRBD2 (5 bases). Trimming cost V 1 base and J 0 bases, with 8 bases left between them. Germline V gene lookup returns CDR1 PRHDT and CDR2 FYEKMQ (reference sequence). There are 15 residues in the CDR3. CDR3 sequence: CASSLDQRSTDTQYF. The CDR3 coding sequence is TGTGCCAGCAGCTTAGACCAGCGGAGCACAGATACGCAGTATTTT.

This clonotype was recorded only once. The chain combines TRBV29-1 with TRBJ1-1; TRBD1 matches 7 bases. The length of the CDR3 is 13 residues. In germline, CDR1 is SQVTM, CDR2 ANQGSEA. V shed 7 bases, J shed 6 bases, and the junction held 11 bases outside the gene matches. The CDR3 loop reads CSAPRQGGSEAFF. Written as DNA, the CDR3 is TGCAGCGCCCCAAGGCAGGGGGGGTCTGAAGCTTTCTTT.

Many counts were recorded for this clonotype. This chain links TRBV6-6 with TRBJ2-5, with 13 bases lining up with TRBD2. CDR1 is MNHNY and CDR2 is SVGAGI in the germline V gene (reference sequence). V lost 5 bases to trimming and J lost 2 bases; unmatched junction nucleotides: 5. The CDR3 spans 16 residues. CDR3 DNA: TGTGCCAGCAGTCCGCGGACTAGCGGGGGACAAGAGACCCAGTACTTC. This codes for CASSPRTSGGQETQYF.

This clonotype occurred a few times. The rearrangement links TRBV30 to TRBJ2-7; D unclear. Germline CDR1 reads GTSNPN; CDR2 reads SVGIG (reference sequence). V lost 3 bases and J 7 bases, leaving 13 bases between the germline ends. The CDR3 has 12 residues. In nucleotides, the CDR3 is TGTGCCTGGAGGGCGTCTTGGCGGGAGCAGTACTTC. It specifies CAWRASWREQYF.

This clonotype was seen repeatedly, ten times or more. The chain employs TRBV3-1 and TRBJ2-2; D remains unclear. The CDR3 length is 12 residues. Trimming took 1 base from V and 6 from J, leaving 3 bases between them. Germline V lookup: CDR1 LGHDT, CDR2 YNNKEL (reference sequence). The CDR3 here is CASSQAPGELFF. CDR3 sequence (DNA): TGTGCCAGCAGCCAAGCCCCCGGGGAGCTGTTTTTT.

This clonotype was observed at least ten times. J is TRBJ2-3 and V is TRBV10-3, with D possibly matching TRBD2 (6 bases). The length of the CDR3 is 14 residues. V dropped 1 base and J dropped 4 bases, with 9 bases sitting between them. Germline V gene lookup returns CDR1 ENHRY and CDR2 SYGVKD. The CDR3 coding sequence is TGTGCCATCAGTGAGTGGAGGGAGGCAGATACGCAGTATTTT. Protein product: CAISEWREADTQYF.

This clonotype was seen many times. The chain employs TRBV28 and TRBJ2-5; D possibly corresponds to TRBD2 (6 bases). The V end lost 5 bases, the J end lost 5 bases, and 15 bases lay between the germline ends. This CDR3 has 14 amino acids. The V gene's germline CDR1 is MDHEN and CDR2 SYDVKM. Here the CDR3 reads CASSLGGRGETQYF. The DNA of the CDR3 is TGTGCCAGCAGTCTTGGAGGGCGCGGCGAGACCCAGTACTTC. The variable domain in full, with the rest retrieved from reference TRBV28 and TRBJ2-5, is DVKVTQSSRYLVKRTGEKVFLECVQDMDHENMFWYRQDPGLGLRLIYFSYDVKMKEKGDIPEGYSVSREKKERFSLILESASTNQTSMYLCASSLGGRGETQYFGPGTRLLVL.